In its sample, the clone carrying this T cell receptor beta chain was seen many times. Its antigen is unidentified. The data originate from a study of T-cell reconstitution after alpha-beta-depleted transplantation in children. Germline lookup yields CDR1 GTSNPN and CDR2 SVGIG (reference sequence). The CDR3 totals 14 residues. Trimming shortened V by 2 bases and J by 2 bases, and 12 bases separated the two germline ends. As it was prepared, the TCRbeta library received unique molecular identifiers. One entry per CDR3 protein, called by TCRdb with MiXCR from the PCR reads. The sample consists of 210,000 or so distinct CDR3 sequences, roughly 10% of them appearing once. General study points: Diversity of TCRbeta at day 60 was high in some patients, arising from surviving recipient T cells and thymic progenitors. Reportedly, roughly two months post-transplant, alpha-beta T cells arose from several hundred expanded graft clones. From newly produced T cells came most of the T-cell counts and diversity one year after transplant.

The sample here was PBMCs, taken before TCRalphabeta/CD19-depleted stem cell transplant. The chain joins TRBV30 to TRBJ1-2, with D maybe TRBD1 (5 bases). The sequence came from a child younger than two with acute myeloid leukemia, due to receive a stem cell transplant. CDR3 residues: CAWSLHGANYGYTF. For the CDR3, the DNA is TGTGCCTGGAGTCTCCATGGGGCGAACTATGGCTACACCTTC.